These 26 T cell receptor beta chains came from one sample sequenced in a study of response to subunit inactivated influenza vaccine. TCRdb recomputed calls from the RT-PCR reads with MiXCR, one row per CDR3 protein. The sample yields approximately 490,000 distinct CDR3 sequences, approximately 7.8% seen once. The specimen was PBMCs from blood, collected around 25 months after vaccination. All receptors come from a man between 50 and 69 years old who received an inactivated influenza vaccine.

This clonotype was picked up a small number of times. The chain is built from TRBV4-3 and TRBJ2-4; D gene ambiguous. The V and J ends lost 1 base and 0 bases respectively, with 10 bases between them. The CDR3 has 16 residues. Germline V CDR1 and CDR2: LGHNA, YSLEER. CDR3 region: CASSQGVTLAKNIQYF. The CDR3 coding sequence is TGCGCCAGCAGCCAAGGAGTGACCCTAGCCAAAAACATTCAGTACTTC.

This chain uses TRBV12-3 or TRBV12-4 with TRBJ2-7, with 7 bases aligning to TRBD2. This CDR3 contains 15 residues. The ends lost 6 bases at V and 0 bases at J; junction bases unmatched: 8. As DNA, the CDR3 is TGTGCCAGCAGCATCGGTTCGGGAGGCTCCTACGAGCAGTACTTC. It yields the protein CASSIGSGGSYEQYF.

The chain couples TRBV7-2 to TRBJ2-5; D ambiguous. The CDR3 contains 14 residues. V dropped 2 bases and J dropped 1 base, with 8 bases sitting between them. The germline CDR1 and CDR2 sequences are SGHTA and FQGNSA. The DNA for the CDR3 is TGTGCCAGCAGCTTAAGACCGCTCCAAGAGACCCAGTACTTC. Amino acid sequence: CASSLRPLQETQYF.

In this sample, this clonotype turned up a few times. The rearrangement links TRBV20-1 to TRBJ1-6, with TRBD1 identical over 8 bases. V lost 1 base and J lost 10; bases outside the gene matches: 9. Germline V CDR1 and CDR2: DFQATT, SNEGSKA (reference sequence). The CDR3 length is 15 residues. CDR3 nucleotide sequence: TGCAGTGCTAGAGGGGGCAGGGGGCGGGGATCACCCCTCCACTTT. Protein sequence: CSARGGRGRGSPLHF.

This CDR3 reads CASSVLPGGAYSHEQYF. The CDR3 nucleotides read TGTGCCAGCAGCGTACTTCCTGGGGGCGCCTATTCCCACGAGCAGTACTTC. This chain links TRBV9 with TRBJ2-7; D might be TRBD1 (6 bases). V was pared by 1 base and J by 5 bases, with 22 bases between. Germline-derived CDR1 and CDR2 are SGDLS and YYNGEE. The CDR3 sequence is 17 residues long.

This clonotype was seen repeatedly, ten times or more. The chain joins TRBV5-1 to TRBJ1-2; D is possibly TRBD1 (5 bases). This CDR3 comprises 15 residues. The V end lost 0 bases, the J end lost 4 bases, and 13 bases lay between the germline ends. Per germline, CDR1 SGHRS and CDR2 YFSETQ. CDR3 amino acids: CASSLDGKGVYGYTF. The DNA of the CDR3 is TGCGCCAGCAGCTTGGATGGGAAAGGGGTCTATGGCTACACCTTC.

This clonotype has at least ten counts. V gene TRBV12-3 or TRBV12-4 combines with J gene TRBJ2-7; TRBD1 might be the D (5 bases). This CDR3 is 14 amino acids long. The germline V and J ends were trimmed by 2 bases and 4 bases, with 12 bases remaining between them. The chain's CDR3 is CASSLQTAKYEQYF. In nucleotides, the CDR3 is TGTGCCAGCAGTTTACAGACAGCGAAATACGAGCAGTACTTC.

This clonotype was found a few times. V usage is TRBV27 and J usage is TRBJ2-1; no reliable D call. Germline assignment: CDR1 MNHEY and CDR2 SMNVEV (reference sequence). The CDR3 runs 11 residues. Deletions cut 3 bases from V and 9 bases from J, with 6 bases between. The CDR3: CASSFDSEQFF. The CDR3 DNA reads TGTGCCAGCAGTTTTGATAGTGAGCAGTTCTTC.

This clonotype was counted only a few times. J is TRBJ1-6 and V is TRBV2; 8 bases are a match to TRBD1. Trimming took 7 bases from V and 6 from J; bases not matched to a gene: 5. The germline gives CDR1 SNHLY, CDR2 FYNNEI. The CDR3 spans 14 residues. The CDR3 is CASMPGQGNSPLHF. DNA of the CDR3: TGTGCCAGCATGCCCGGACAGGGTAATTCACCCCTCCACTTT.

This clonotype was counted between two and nine times. The CDR3 region is CASKSLGASNSPLHF. CDR3 in DNA: TGTGCCAGCAAGTCGTTGGGGGCTAGTAATTCACCCCTCCACTTT. The V and J genes are TRBV6-2 or TRBV6-3 and TRBJ1-6, with D maybe TRBD1 (6 bases). V was clipped by 7 bases and J by 6 bases, with 16 bases between them. The CDR3 runs 15 residues. Per germline, CDR1 MNHEY and CDR2 SVGEGT.

This clonotype appeared many times. The rearrangement uses TRBV5-1 and TRBJ2-2; 9 nucleotides agree with TRBD2. The CDR3 runs to 17 residues. Looked up from germline, CDR1 is SGHRS and CDR2 is YFSETQ. With V trimmed by 4 bases and J by 4 bases, 11 bases remained unmatched. Written as DNA, the CDR3 is TGCGCCAGCAGCCAAAAATCTAGCGGGGTTGGCACCGGGGAGCTGTTTTTT. It encodes CASSQKSSGVGTGELFF.

The chain joins TRBV7-2 to TRBJ2-3, with 10 nucleotides matching TRBD1. The J segment lost 4 bases and the V segment lost 6 bases, leaving 7 bases of the junction unmatched. CDR1 is SGHTA, CDR2 FQGNSA, per germline. CDR3 length: 15 amino acids. CDR3 sequence (DNA): TGTGCCAGCAGACCCGGGACAGGGGAGTCAGATACGCAGTATTTT. Its translation: CASRPGTGESDTQYF.

A few counts support this clonotype. The chain carries TRBV10-3 and TRBJ1-2; TRBD1 aligns across 8 bases. The trim removed 3 bases at V and 8 bases at J, leaving 5 bases unmatched. Germline-derived CDR1 and CDR2 are ENHRY and SYGVKD. The CDR3 runs to 13 residues. CDR3 sequence reads: CAISEAGGRGYTF. The CDR3 DNA is TGTGCCATCAGTGAAGCAGGGGGCCGAGGCTACACCTTC.

The chain has TRBV11-2 and TRBJ2-7; 8 bases match TRBD1. The CDR3 extends over 15 amino acids. Germline V gene sequence: CDR1 SGHAT, CDR2 FQNNGV. Unmatched junction bases numbered 11, after V lost 7 bases and J lost 3 bases. The CDR3 bases are TGTGCCAGCACCCCGGGGACAGGACGGAACTACGAGCAGTACTTC. Translated: CASTPGTGRNYEQYF.

There are a few counts of this clonotype. The CDR3 is CSAKTGTNTGELFF. Here the CDR3 DNA reads TGCAGTGCTAAAACCGGGACCAACACCGGGGAGCTGTTTTTT. The chain recombines TRBV20-1 with TRBJ2-2; D possibly uses TRBD1 or TRBD2 (5 bases each). CDR3 length equals 14 residues. CDR1 is DFQATT and CDR2 is SNEGSKA in the germline V gene (reference sequence). With 4 bases removed from V and 2 bases from J, the gap between germline ends came to 11 bases.

The CDR3 bases are TGTGCCAGCAGCGTATGGGGGGGGCGAGATGAGCAGTTCTTC. Translating gives CASSVWGGRDEQFF. The chain has TRBV9 and TRBJ2-1; a possible D gene is TRBD2 (7 bases). The germline CDR1 and CDR2 sequences are SGDLS and YYNGEE. CDR3 size: 14 residues. V lost 1 base and J 8 bases, leaving 13 bases between the germline ends.

The table lists this clonotype with many counts. The chain couples TRBV2 to TRBJ2-7; 9 bases match TRBD1. V shed 6 bases and J 2 bases; nucleotides not matched to a gene: 8. Germline V gene lookup returns CDR1 SNHLY and CDR2 FYNNEI. This CDR3 is 15 amino acids long. CDR3 sequence: CASRNRDRVTYEQYF. CDR3 nucleotide sequence: TGTGCCAGCAGGAACCGGGACAGGGTAACCTACGAGCAGTACTTC.

This clonotype was counted ten times or more. The chain couples TRBV5-1 to TRBJ2-3, with D perhaps matching TRBD1 or TRBD2 (6 bases each). Germline V gene data show CDR1 as SGHRS and CDR2 as YFSETQ. Trimming stripped 0 bases from V and 2 bases from J, with 10 bases between. The CDR3 sequence is 15 residues long. DNA for the CDR3: TGCGCCAGCAGCTTGGAGGGGGGAACCACAGATACGCAGTATTTT. Its translation: CASSLEGGTTDTQYF.

This clonotype was detected ten times or more. CDR3 residues: CASRTTGGKSNQPQHF. CDR3 in DNA: TGTGCCAGCAGAACTACAGGGGGAAAAAGCAATCAGCCCCAGCATTTT. The V call is TRBV27, the J call TRBJ1-5, with TRBD1 matching over 8 bases. V lost 6 bases and J lost 1; bases outside the gene matches: 8. The CDR3 contains 16 residues. Germline V lookup: CDR1 MNHEY, CDR2 SMNVEV (reference sequence).

This clonotype has more than one count but fewer than ten. The chain carries TRBV7-9 and TRBJ2-5; D might be TRBD1 (6 bases). Trimming took off 7 bases at V and 1 base at J, with 13 bases between the two ends. From germline, CDR1 is SEHNR and CDR2 FQNEAQ (reference sequence). CDR3 length: 14 residues. In DNA, the CDR3 is TGTGCCAGCATCCCGTGGACAGTCCAAGAGACCCAGTACTTC. Its translation: CASIPWTVQETQYF.

This clonotype was detected only a few times. V is TRBV6-5 and J is TRBJ2-7; 8 bases fit TRBD1. The ends lost 2 bases at V and 3 bases at J; junction bases unmatched: 9. This CDR3 region has 16 residues. Germline CDR1 and CDR2: MNHEY and SVGAGI. The CDR3 bases are TGTGCCAGCAGTTACACCTTCGGACAGGGATACTACGAGCAGTACTTC. Translation gives CASSYTFGQGYYEQYF.

This rearrangement joins TRBV20-1 to TRBJ2-1; TRBD2 might be the D (6 bases). CDR1 is DFQATT, CDR2 SNEGSKA, per germline (reference sequence). The CDR3 consists of 16 residues. Trimming took 0 bases from V and 1 from J, leaving 13 bases between them. As DNA, the CDR3 is TGCAGTGCTAGAGATCCCCTAGCGCCATCCTACAATGAGCAGTTCTTC. Encoded protein: CSARDPLAPSYNEQFF.

V and J are TRBV20-1 and TRBJ1-5; D call uncertain. CDR1 is DFQATT and CDR2 is SNEGSKA in the germline V gene (reference sequence). Trimming left V 8 bases short and J 3 bases short, with 11 bases between. The CDR3 contains 12 residues. CDR3: CSSGVPNQPQHF. CDR3 nucleotides: TGCAGTTCTGGGGTTCCCAATCAGCCCCAGCATTTT.

The chain couples TRBV20-1 to TRBJ2-5; TRBD1 or TRBD2 may be the D gene (6 bases each). The CDR3 runs to 13 residues. CDR1 and CDR2 (germline): DFQATT, SNEGSKA (reference sequence). V was shortened by 3 bases and J by 5 bases, with 13 bases between the two germline ends. The DNA for the CDR3 is TGCAGTGCTAGTAGAGGGGGGCCGGAGACCCAGTACTTC. Encoded protein: CSASRGGPETQYF.

The V gene is TRBV27, the J gene TRBJ1-5, with 7 bases lining up with TRBD1. Trimming cost V 0 bases and J 5 bases; bases outside gene matches: 7. The CDR3 runs 16 residues. Germline-derived CDR1 and CDR2 are MNHEY and SMNVEV (reference sequence). The chain's CDR3 is CASSLSVTGSHQPQHF. Here the CDR3 DNA reads TGTGCCAGCAGTTTATCAGTGACAGGGTCGCATCAGCCCCAGCATTTT.

This clonotype was detected only a few times. This sequence joins TRBV18 and TRBJ2-2; D is uncertain. The CDR3 extends over 15 amino acids. V was pared by 3 bases and J by 1 base, with 9 bases between. The germline V gene encodes CDR1 KGHSH and CDR2 LQKENI. The CDR3 DNA follows: TGTGCCAGCTCACCTTACGCGCGGAACACCGGGGAGCTGTTTTTT. This encodes CASSPYARNTGELFF.